This entry describes one T cell receptor (beta chain). Its matching antigen is unknown. These data belong to a study of T cell responses to AZD1222 COVID-19 vaccine. Study-wide points: It should be noted that donors were predominantly white British and more often female, and clonal diversity was possibly underestimated. The repertoires were collected only after the peak T cell response. At 160-218 and 743-854, vaccine-associated CD4 TCRs were dominant, and they spanned spike.

Here immunoSEQ multiplex PCR was the method, and the copy in TCRdb shows in-frame clones only, minus some. Of some 140,000 clones detected, approximately 92% appear once; the ten largest clones hold roughly 7%. The source of this sequence is an adult who received the AZD1222 COVID-19 vaccine. The sample consisted of peripheral blood, taken 28 days after the second AZD1222 dose.

CDR3 loop: CASSQGTDVSGNTIYF. CDR3 nucleotides: TGCGCCAGCAGCCAAGGGACGGATGTTTCTGGAAACACCATATATTTT. The chain has TRBV4-1 and TRBJ1-3; unclear D gene. The CDR3 runs to 16 residues. CDR1 MGHRA and CDR2 YSYEKL come from the germline V gene. V was cut by 1 base and J by 1 base, with 11 bases left in between.